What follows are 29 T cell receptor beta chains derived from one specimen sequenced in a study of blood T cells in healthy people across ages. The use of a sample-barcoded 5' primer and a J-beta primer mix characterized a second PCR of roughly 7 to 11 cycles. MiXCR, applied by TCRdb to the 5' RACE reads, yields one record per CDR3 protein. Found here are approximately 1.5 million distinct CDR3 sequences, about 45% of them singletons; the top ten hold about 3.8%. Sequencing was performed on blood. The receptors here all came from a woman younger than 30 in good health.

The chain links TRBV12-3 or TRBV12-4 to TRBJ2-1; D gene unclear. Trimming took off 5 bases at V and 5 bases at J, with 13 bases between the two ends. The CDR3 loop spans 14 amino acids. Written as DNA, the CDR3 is TGTGCCAGCAGTACGGAGCGACCAGACAATGAGCAGTTCTTC. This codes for CASSTERPDNEQFF.

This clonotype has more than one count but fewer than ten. The CDR3 sequence: CASSQDWASGRRNTQYF. Written as DNA, the CDR3 is TGTGCCAGCAGCCAAGATTGGGCTAGCGGGAGAAGGAATACGCAGTATTTT. The V and J genes are TRBV3-1 and TRBJ2-3; TRBD2 matches at 10 bases. Germline CDR1 reads LGHDT; CDR2 reads YNNKEL (reference sequence). V lost 0 bases to trimming and J lost 7 bases; unmatched junction nucleotides: 10. The CDR3 is 17 amino acids.

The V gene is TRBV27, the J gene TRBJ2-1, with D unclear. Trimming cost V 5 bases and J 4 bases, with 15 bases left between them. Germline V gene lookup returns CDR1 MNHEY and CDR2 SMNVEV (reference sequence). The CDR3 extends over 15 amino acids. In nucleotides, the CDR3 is TGTGCCAGCAGTCCCGGGTTTGTGCCTTACAATGAGCAGTTCTTC. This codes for CASSPGFVPYNEQFF.

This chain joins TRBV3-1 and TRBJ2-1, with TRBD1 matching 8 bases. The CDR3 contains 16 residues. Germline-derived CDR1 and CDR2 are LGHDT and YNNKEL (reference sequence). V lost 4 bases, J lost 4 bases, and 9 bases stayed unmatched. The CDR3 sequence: CASSPPGQGHYNEQFF. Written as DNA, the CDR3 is TGTGCCAGCAGCCCACCAGGACAGGGACATTACAATGAGCAGTTCTTC.

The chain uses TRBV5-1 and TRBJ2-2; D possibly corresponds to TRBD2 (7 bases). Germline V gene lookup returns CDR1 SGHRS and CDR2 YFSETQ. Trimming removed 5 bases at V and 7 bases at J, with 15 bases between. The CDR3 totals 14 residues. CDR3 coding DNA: TGCGCCAGCAGTTGGCGGGGGCCGAACGGGGAGCTGTTTTTT. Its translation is CASSWRGPNGELFF.

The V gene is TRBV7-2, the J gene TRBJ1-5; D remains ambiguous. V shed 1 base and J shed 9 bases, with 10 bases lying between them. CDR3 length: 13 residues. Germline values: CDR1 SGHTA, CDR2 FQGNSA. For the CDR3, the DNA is TGTGCCAGCAGCTTAGTTCCCTCGCCGCCCCAGCATTTT. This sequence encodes CASSLVPSPPQHF.

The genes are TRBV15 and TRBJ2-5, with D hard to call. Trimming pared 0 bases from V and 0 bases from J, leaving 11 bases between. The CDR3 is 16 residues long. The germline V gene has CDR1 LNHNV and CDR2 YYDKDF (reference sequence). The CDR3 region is CATSRDYGPYQETQYF. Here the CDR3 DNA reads TGTGCCACCAGCAGAGATTACGGGCCGTACCAAGAGACCCAGTACTTC.

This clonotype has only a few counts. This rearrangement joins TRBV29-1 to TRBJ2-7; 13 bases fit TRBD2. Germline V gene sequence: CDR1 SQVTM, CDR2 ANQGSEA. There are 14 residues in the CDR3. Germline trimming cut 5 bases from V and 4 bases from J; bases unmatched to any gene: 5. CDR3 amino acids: CSVRTSGSMYEQYF. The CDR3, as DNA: TGCAGCGTTCGGACTAGCGGGAGCATGTACGAGCAGTACTTC.

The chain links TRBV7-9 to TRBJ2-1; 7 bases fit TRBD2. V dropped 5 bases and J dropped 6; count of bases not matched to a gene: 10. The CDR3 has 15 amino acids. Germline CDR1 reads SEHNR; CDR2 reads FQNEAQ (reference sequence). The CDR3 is CASSPGRGTFNEQFF. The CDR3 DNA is TGTGCCAGCAGCCCAGGGAGGGGAACCTTCAATGAGCAGTTCTTC.

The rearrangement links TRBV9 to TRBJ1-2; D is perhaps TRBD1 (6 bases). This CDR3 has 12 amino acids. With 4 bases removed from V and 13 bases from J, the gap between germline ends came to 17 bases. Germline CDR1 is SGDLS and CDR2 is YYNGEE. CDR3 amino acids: CASSSPRVQGTF. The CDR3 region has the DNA TGTGCCAGCAGCTCCCCCAGGGTACAGGGCACCTTC.

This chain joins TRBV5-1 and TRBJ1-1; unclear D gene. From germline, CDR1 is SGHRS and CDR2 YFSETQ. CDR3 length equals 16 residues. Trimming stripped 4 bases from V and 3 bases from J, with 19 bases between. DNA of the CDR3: TGCGCCAGCAGCCCGGAGGAGGGAACGCCGGACACTGAAGCTTTCTTT. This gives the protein CASSPEEGTPDTEAFF.

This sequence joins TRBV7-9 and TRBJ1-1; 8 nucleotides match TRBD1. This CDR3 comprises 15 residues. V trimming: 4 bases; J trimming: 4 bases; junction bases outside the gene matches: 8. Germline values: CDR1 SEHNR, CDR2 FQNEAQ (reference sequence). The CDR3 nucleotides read TGTGCCAGCAGCTCTGGACAGGGAAAACTCACTGAAGCTTTCTTT. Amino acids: CASSSGQGKLTEAFF.

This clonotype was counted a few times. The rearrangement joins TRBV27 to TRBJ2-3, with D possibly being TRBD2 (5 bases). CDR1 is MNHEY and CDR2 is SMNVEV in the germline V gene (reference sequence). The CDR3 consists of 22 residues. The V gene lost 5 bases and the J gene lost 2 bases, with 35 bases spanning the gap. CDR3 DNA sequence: TGTGCCAGCAGTAAGCGGATCCTGGTTCTAGGTCTCTTGGGTTCCATCACAGATACGCAGTATTTT. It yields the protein CASSKRILVLGLLGSITDTQYF.

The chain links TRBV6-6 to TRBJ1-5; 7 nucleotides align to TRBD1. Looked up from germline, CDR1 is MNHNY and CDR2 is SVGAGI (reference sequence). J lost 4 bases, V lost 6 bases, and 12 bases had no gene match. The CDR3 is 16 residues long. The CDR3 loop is CASSPWNDRVNQPQHF. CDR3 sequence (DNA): TGTGCCAGCAGCCCTTGGAATGACAGGGTTAATCAGCCCCAGCATTTT.

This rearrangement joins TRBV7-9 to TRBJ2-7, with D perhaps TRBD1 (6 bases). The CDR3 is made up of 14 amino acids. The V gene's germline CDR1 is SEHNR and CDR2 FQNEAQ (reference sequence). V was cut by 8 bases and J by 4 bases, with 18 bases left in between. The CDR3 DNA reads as TGTGCCAGCGGGTACAGGGATCCCTTGTACGAGCAGTACTTC. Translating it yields CASGYRDPLYEQYF.

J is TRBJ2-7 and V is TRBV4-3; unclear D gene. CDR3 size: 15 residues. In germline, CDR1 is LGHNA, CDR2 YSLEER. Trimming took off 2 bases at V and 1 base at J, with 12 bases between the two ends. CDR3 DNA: TGCGCCAGCAGCCAAAAATTGGGGATTTCCTACGAGCAGTACTTC. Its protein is CASSQKLGISYEQYF.

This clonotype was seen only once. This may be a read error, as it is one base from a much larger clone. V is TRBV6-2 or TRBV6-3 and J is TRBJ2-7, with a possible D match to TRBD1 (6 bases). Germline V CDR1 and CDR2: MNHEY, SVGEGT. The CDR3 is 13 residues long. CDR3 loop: CAGSWTERNEQYF. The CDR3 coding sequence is TGTGCCGGCAGCTGGACAGAAAGAAACGAGCAGTACTTC.

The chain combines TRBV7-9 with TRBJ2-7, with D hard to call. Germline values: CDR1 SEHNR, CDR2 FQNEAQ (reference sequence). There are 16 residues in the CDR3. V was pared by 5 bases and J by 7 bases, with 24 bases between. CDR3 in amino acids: CASSPLLPTTYNEQYF. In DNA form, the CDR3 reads TGTGCCAGCAGCCCCCTTCTACCTACGACCTACAATGAGCAGTACTTC.

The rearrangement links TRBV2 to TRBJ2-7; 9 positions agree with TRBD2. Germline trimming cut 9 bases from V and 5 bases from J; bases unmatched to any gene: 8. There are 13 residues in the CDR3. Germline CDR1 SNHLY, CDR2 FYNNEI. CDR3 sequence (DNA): TGTGCCAGGGCAAGCCTAGCGGGGCACGAGCAGTACTTC. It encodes CARASLAGHEQYF.

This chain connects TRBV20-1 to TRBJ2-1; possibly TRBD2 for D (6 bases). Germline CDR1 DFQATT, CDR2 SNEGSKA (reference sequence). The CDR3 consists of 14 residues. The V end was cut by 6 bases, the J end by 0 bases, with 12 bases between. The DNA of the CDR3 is TGCAGTGCGGACTACACGAGCTCCTACAATGAGCAGTTCTTC. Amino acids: CSADYTSSYNEQFF.

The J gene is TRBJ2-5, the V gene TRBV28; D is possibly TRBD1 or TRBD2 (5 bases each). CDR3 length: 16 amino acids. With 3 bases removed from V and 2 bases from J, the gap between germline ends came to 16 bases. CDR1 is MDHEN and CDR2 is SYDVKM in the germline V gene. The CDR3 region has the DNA TGTGCCAGCAGTTTTGTCTCGAGGGGTTGGCAAGAGACCCAGTACTTC. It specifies CASSFVSRGWQETQYF.

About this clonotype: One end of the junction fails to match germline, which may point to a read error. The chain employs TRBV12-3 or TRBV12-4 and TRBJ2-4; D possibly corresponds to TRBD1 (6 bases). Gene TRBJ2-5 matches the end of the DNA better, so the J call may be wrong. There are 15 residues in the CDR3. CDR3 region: CPSSLDTGIVETQYF. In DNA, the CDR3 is TGTCCCAGCAGTTTAGACACAGGGATAGTAGAGACCCAGTACTTC.

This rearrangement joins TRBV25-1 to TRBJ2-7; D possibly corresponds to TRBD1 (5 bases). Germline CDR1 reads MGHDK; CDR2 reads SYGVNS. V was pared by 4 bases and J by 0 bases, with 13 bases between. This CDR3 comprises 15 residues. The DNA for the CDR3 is TGTGCCAGCAGTGTGTCAGGGCCCACCTCCTACGAGCAGTACTTC. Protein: CASSVSGPTSYEQYF.

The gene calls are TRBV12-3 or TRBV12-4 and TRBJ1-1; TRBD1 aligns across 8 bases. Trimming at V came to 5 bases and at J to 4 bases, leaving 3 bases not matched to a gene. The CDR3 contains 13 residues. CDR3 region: CASSDRGGTEAFF. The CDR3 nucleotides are TGTGCCAGCAGTGACAGGGGTGGCACTGAAGCTTTCTTT.

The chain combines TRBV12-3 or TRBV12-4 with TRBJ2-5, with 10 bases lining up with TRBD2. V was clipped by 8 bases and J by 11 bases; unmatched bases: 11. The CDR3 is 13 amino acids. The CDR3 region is CASRLAGYNEQYF. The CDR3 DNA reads TGTGCCAGCCGACTAGCGGGCTACAATGAGCAGTACTTC.

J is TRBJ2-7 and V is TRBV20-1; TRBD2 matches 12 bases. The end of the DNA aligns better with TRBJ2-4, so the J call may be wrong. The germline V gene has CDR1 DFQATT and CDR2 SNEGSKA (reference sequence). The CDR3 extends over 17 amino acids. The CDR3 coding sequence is TGCAGTGCTCGGACTAGCGGGGACACTATTCCTTTAAACATTCAGTACTTC. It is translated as CSARTSGDTIPLNIQYF.

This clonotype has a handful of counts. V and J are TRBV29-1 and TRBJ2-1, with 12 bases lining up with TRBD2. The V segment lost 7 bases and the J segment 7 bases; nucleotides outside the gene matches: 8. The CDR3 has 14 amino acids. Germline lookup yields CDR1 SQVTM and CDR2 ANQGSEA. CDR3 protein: CSAVLAGGRNEQFF. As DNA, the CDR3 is TGCAGCGCTGTACTAGCGGGAGGTAGAAATGAGCAGTTCTTC.

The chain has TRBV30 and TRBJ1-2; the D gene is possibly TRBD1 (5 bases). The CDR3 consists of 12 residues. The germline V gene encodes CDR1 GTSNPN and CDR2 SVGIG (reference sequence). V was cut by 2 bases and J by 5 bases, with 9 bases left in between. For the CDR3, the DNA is TGTGCCTGGAGTACCGGGACGTATGGCTACACCTTC. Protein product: CAWSTGTYGYTF.

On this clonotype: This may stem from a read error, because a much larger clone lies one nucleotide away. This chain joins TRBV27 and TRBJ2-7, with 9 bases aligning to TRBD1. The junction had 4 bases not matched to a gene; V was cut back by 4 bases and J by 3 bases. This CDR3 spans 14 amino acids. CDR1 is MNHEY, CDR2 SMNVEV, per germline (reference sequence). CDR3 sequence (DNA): TGTGCCAGCAGTTGGGGACAGGGAGTCTACGAGCAGTACTTC. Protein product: CASSWGQGVYEQYF.